This T cell receptor (beta chain) was sequenced in a study of blood T cell repertoires in COVID-19. Turning to the study itself: COVID-19 samples from acute and convalescent phases originated in the United States, Italy and Spain.

Only in-frame clones appear in the TCRdb table, and some are missing; sequencing was by immunoSEQ multiplex PCR. The table records about 380,000 clones, more than 80% of them present only once. The germline V and J ends were trimmed by 1 base and 6 bases, with 10 bases remaining between them. The CDR3 is 13 amino acids. Germline V gene data show CDR1 as SGHKS and CDR2 as YYEKEE (reference sequence). This sequence was found in a man aged 35 to 55 with acute or convalescent COVID-19. V is TRBV5-5 and J is TRBJ1-2; the D gene is possibly TRBD1 (6 bases). Material for sequencing was peripheral blood. The DNA of the CDR3 is TGTGCCAGCAGCTTGACCCAGGGGAATGGCTACACCTTC. This codes for CASSLTQGNGYTF.